The rows below give T cell receptor beta chains drawn from one sample of a study of blood T cell repertoires in COVID-19. Repertoires were generated with immunoSEQ multiplex PCR, while TCRdb's copy carries only in-frame clones and drops some. The data contain over 150,000 clones, nearly 80% of them singletons. The sample comprised peripheral blood. These receptors all come from a man older than 75 with acute or convalescent COVID-19. The CDR3 runs from the conserved cysteine through the conserved F or W. D genes are given only for firm matches. Clone sizes are given selectively: once, few, many, or a class where the clone is expanded.

- | TRBJ1-5 | TRBV3-1/TRBV3-2 | - | TGTGCCAGCAGCCAAGATCCCGGGGTAGGCAATCAGCCCCAGCATTTT | CASSQDPGVGNQPQHF
- | TRBJ1-3 | TRBV7-2 | - | TGTGCCAGCAGCCCAGGGCTTGTAAACACCATATATTTT | CASSPGLVNTIYF
TRBD1 | TRBJ1-1 | TRBV25-1 | - | TGTGCCAGCAGTGAAGCCTACAGGGGGAGGACTGAAGCTTTCTTT | CASSEAYRGRTEAFF
TRBD2 | TRBJ2-1 | TRBV5-1 | - | TGCGCCAGCAGCTTCGGACTAGCGGGGTCACGGTATGAGCAGTTCTTC | CASSFGLAGSRYEQFF
TRBD1 | TRBJ2-5 | TRBV25-1 | once | TGTGCCAGCAGTGACCCCGGACAGGGAAAGACCCAGTACTTC | CASSDPGQGKTQYF
- | TRBJ1-2 | TRBV5-1 | few | TGCGCCACCAGATTGGCGGGAGCCTATGGCTACACCTTC | CATRLAGAYGYTF
- | TRBJ1-4 | TRBV24-1 | - | TGTGCCACCAGTGAGGGGGGAACAGGAGATAATGAAAAACTGTTTTTT | CATSEGGTGDNEKLFF
TRBD2 | TRBJ2-3 | TRBV9 | - | TGTGCCAGCAGCGAGCTGGGTGGGACTAGCGGGGGGGCAGGCGGTACGCAGTATTTT | CASSELGGTSGGAGGTQYF
- | TRBJ2-7 | TRBV7-2 | - | TGTGCCAGCAGCTTCTTGGGGGGAGGCTCCTACGAGCAGTACTTC | CASSFLGGGSYEQYF
TRBD1 | TRBJ2-5 | TRBV6-6 | - | TGTGCCAGCAGTTACCCTCAGGGGGCGGGGGAGACCCAGTACTTC | CASSYPQGAGETQYF
- | TRBJ2-1 | TRBV29-1 | few | TGCAGCGTTGTAGGGGGGGGGCCGTCCAAAGAGCAGTTCTTC | CSVVGGGPSKEQFF
- | TRBJ2-7 | TRBV7-6 | - | TGTGCCAGCAGCTTCCTCCCGGGACAAACCTACGAGCAGTACTTC | CASSFLPGQTYEQYF
- | TRBJ1-1 | TRBV3-1/TRBV3-2 | - | TGTGCCAGCAGCCCCCCCAGGGAGAACACTGAAGCTTTCTTT | CASSPPRENTEAFF
TRBD1 | TRBJ1-1 | TRBV27 | once | TGTGCCAGCAGGACAGGGGTAGCGACTGAAGCTTTCTTT | CASRTGVATEAFF
- | TRBJ2-3 | TRBV7-2 | - | TGTGCCAGCAGCTTTGGACACACAGATACGCAGTATTTT | CASSFGHTDTQYF
- | TRBJ2-2 | TRBV2 | - | TGTGCCAGCAGGAGGGGGGGACAAACCGGGGAGCTGTTTTTT | CASRRGGQTGELFF
- | TRBJ1-4 | TRBV19 | - | TGTGCCAGTAATGCACAGGGCACTGAAAAACTGTTTTTT | CASNAQGTEKLFF
- | TRBJ1-1 | TRBV5-1 | once | TGCGCCAGCAGCTTGGGAGTGTTCGGGAACACTGAAGCTTTCTTT | CASSLGVFGNTEAFF
TRBD1 | TRBJ1-2 | TRBV7-2 | - | TGTGCCAGCAACACAGGGGGCCGGGGCTACACCTTC | CASNTGGRGYTF
TRBD1 | TRBJ1-2 | TRBV7-2 | - | TGTGCCAGCAGCCCGGGGACAGGGTTTGGCTACACCTTC | CASSPGTGFGYTF
- | TRBJ2-1 | TRBV12-5 | - | TGTGCTAGTGGCCTTGTAGGCCCTCGGGTGTATGAGCAGTTCTTC | CASGLVGPRVYEQFF
- | TRBJ2-6 | TRBV21-1 | - | TGTGCCAGCGCCGGGGGAGGACAGGAGTTCTCTGGGGCCAACGTCCTGACTTTC | CASAGGGQEFSGANVLTF
- | TRBJ1-4 | TRBV6-5 | - | TGTGCCAGCAGGGGGGACATTAATGAAAAACTGTTTTTT | CASRGDINEKLFF
- | TRBJ1-5 | TRBV3-1/TRBV3-2 | - | TGTGCCAGCAGCCAAGATATGCGTCAGCCCCAGCATTTT | CASSQDMRQPQHF
TRBD1 | TRBJ2-2 | TRBV6-1 | few | TGTGCCAGCAGCTCCGGACAGGCCGGGGAGCTGTTTTTT | CASSSGQAGELFF
TRBD1 | TRBJ2-2 | TRBV6-5 | many | TGTGCCATCAGGACAGGAACAGGTGGCGGGGAGCTGTTTTTT | CAIRTGTGGGELFF
TRBD2 | TRBJ2-5 | TRBV6-4 | - | TGTGCCAGCAGTGCCACTCGGCGGGGGGCCAGGGAGACCCAGTACTTC | CASSATRRGARETQYF
- | TRBJ2-5 | TRBV5-4 | - | TGTGCCAGCAGCTTGGGCGGAGGGAAAGAGACCCAGTACTTC | CASSLGGGKETQYF
TRBD1 | TRBJ1-1 | TRBV2 | - | TGTGCCAGCAGTGGGGACAGGCCCATCACTGAAGCTTTCTTT | CASSGDRPITEAFF
TRBD1 | TRBJ1-5 | TRBV5-8 | - | TGTGCCAGCAGCCTCACAGGGGGCAGAAAGCCCCAGCATTTT | CASSLTGGRKPQHF
- | TRBJ2-1 | TRBV15 | - | TGTGCCACCAGCGGGGGGTACAATGAGCAGTTCTTC | CATSGGYNEQFF
TRBD1 | TRBJ1-1 | TRBV5-1 | - | TGCGCCAGCAGCCCGGACCTCACAGGGGGCGCGGGGAACACTGAAGCTTTCTTT | CASSPDLTGGAGNTEAFF
- | TRBJ1-1 | TRBV2 | - | TGTGCCAGCATGAGGGATTGGAACACTGAAGCTTTCTTT | CASMRDWNTEAFF
- | TRBJ2-5 | TRBV19 | - | TGTGCCAGTAGTATGACGAGGGTTCTACAGACCCAGTACTTC | CASSMTRVLQTQYF
- | TRBJ2-1 | TRBV6-1 | few | TGTGCCAGCAGTGAGCAGGGGACGGGCCACAATGAGCAGTTCTTC | CASSEQGTGHNEQFF
- | TRBJ1-1 | TRBV7-9 | - | TGTGCCAGCAGCTTAAACACCTTGAACACTGAAGCTTTCTTT | CASSLNTLNTEAFF
TRBD1 | TRBJ1-2 | TRBV7-2 | many | TGTGCCAGCAGCCCGCCGGGACAGGGAGGCTATGGCTACACCTTC | CASSPPGQGGYGYTF
- | TRBJ2-5 | TRBV6-6 | - | TGTGCCAGCAGTTACTCGTCAGGGGAGACCCAGTACTTC | CASSYSSGETQYF
- | TRBJ1-1 | TRBV6-5 | - | TGTGCCAGCAAGAGGAGCATGAACACTGAAGCTTTCTTT | CASKRSMNTEAFF
TRBD1 | TRBJ2-3 | TRBV2 | - | TGTGCCAGCAGCGGACAGGGCACAGATACGCAGTATTTT | CASSGQGTDTQYF
- | TRBJ1-5 | TRBV9 | once | TGTGCCAGCAGCCCCAGGGGTGGTGGTCAGCCCCAGCATTTT | CASSPRGGGQPQHF
TRBD1 | TRBJ2-2 | TRBV28 | few | TGTGCCAGCAGCCCGGGACAGCTGGGAGCCGGGGAGCTGTTTTTT | CASSPGQLGAGELFF
- | TRBJ2-5 | TRBV4-2 | - | TGTGCCAGCAGCCAAACGTGGGGCGAGACCCAGTACTTC | CASSQTWGETQYF
TRBD1 | TRBJ1-2 | TRBV6-5 | - | TGTGCCAGCAGGCGGGACAGAAACTATGGCTACACCTTC | CASRRDRNYGYTF
TRBD2 | TRBJ2-2 | TRBV5-6 | - | TGTGCCAGCAGCTTCGGGGCTAGCGGGGGCACCGGGGAGCTGTTTTTT | CASSFGASGGTGELFF
- | TRBJ2-7 | TRBV7-2 | once | TGTGCCAGCAGCCCCCAGGCGGAGCGGCTTTACGAGCAGTACTTC | CASSPQAERLYEQYF